This is a list of T cell receptor beta chains from one sample in a study of blood T cell repertoires in COVID-19. TCRdb's table, derived via immunoSEQ multiplex PCR, lists solely in-frame clones and lacks some. The sample has about 320,000 clones, 87% seen once. The sequenced sample was PBMCs or T cells enriched from blood (not recorded which). These receptors were collected from a woman aged 18 to 35 who had recovered from COVID-19. CDR3s leave out the opening cysteine and the closing phenylalanine or tryptophan. Fields, in order: V gene, J gene, clone size, CDR3 protein. The listing skips clone size in some rows; elsewhere it reads once, few, many or a size class.

V gene: TRBV7-2; J gene: TRBJ2-7; clone size: -; CDR3 protein: ASSLEQGAIYEQY
V gene: TRBV7-2; J gene: TRBJ2-7; clone size: -; CDR3 protein: ASSLVTGAKEQY
V gene: TRBV6-1; J gene: TRBJ2-7; clone size: -; CDR3 protein: ASRGTRGFTYEQY
V gene: TRBV2; J gene: TRBJ1-4; clone size: -; CDR3 protein: ASNPHLGYEKLF
V gene: TRBV3-1/TRBV3-2; J gene: TRBJ2-7; clone size: few; CDR3 protein: ASSQEVQRELQGYEQY
V gene: TRBV5-4; J gene: TRBJ2-2; clone size: -; CDR3 protein: ASSLGTGVTGELF
V gene: TRBV28; J gene: TRBJ1-2; clone size: -; CDR3 protein: ASSFPPGSYGYT
V gene: TRBV18; J gene: TRBJ2-1; clone size: -; CDR3 protein: ASSPDRVSYNEQF
V gene: TRBV19; J gene: TRBJ2-6; clone size: -; CDR3 protein: ASTKGGLFGANVLT
V gene: TRBV28; J gene: TRBJ1-6; clone size: -; CDR3 protein: ATRDRSSYNSPLH
V gene: TRBV7-9; J gene: TRBJ1-6; clone size: -; CDR3 protein: ASSLAGGSYNSPLH
V gene: TRBV28; J gene: TRBJ1-5; clone size: -; CDR3 protein: ASSPYGGTGGIMYSNQPQH
V gene: TRBV5-1; J gene: TRBJ2-3; clone size: -; CDR3 protein: ASSLGQAGADTQY
V gene: TRBV28; J gene: TRBJ2-3; clone size: -; CDR3 protein: ASSLGTVGFPTQY
V gene: TRBV7-9; J gene: TRBJ1-5; clone size: -; CDR3 protein: ASSRDTEPQH
V gene: TRBV7-6; J gene: TRBJ2-3; clone size: -; CDR3 protein: ASSPTGGRRTDTQY
V gene: TRBV5-4; J gene: TRBJ2-7; clone size: -; CDR3 protein: ASSEAAEQY
V gene: TRBV7-3; J gene: TRBJ2-2; clone size: -; CDR3 protein: ASSLGTPDGELF
V gene: TRBV7-2; J gene: TRBJ1-4; clone size: -; CDR3 protein: ASSPRTGNEKLF
V gene: TRBV28; J gene: TRBJ1-6; clone size: -; CDR3 protein: ASSLNSYNSPLH
V gene: TRBV27; J gene: TRBJ2-7; clone size: -; CDR3 protein: ASSLTGYEQY
V gene: TRBV5-1; J gene: TRBJ2-2; clone size: -; CDR3 protein: ASSPRSVANTGELF
V gene: TRBV6-5; J gene: TRBJ1-3; clone size: -; CDR3 protein: ASSLAEGNTIY
V gene: TRBV14; J gene: TRBJ1-2; clone size: -; CDR3 protein: ASSQARSNYGYT